The 31 T cell receptor beta chains presented below share a single source sample, sequenced in a study of blood T cell repertoires in COVID-19. Produced via immunoSEQ multiplex PCR; TCRdb's table is partial and in-frame only. The data show 170,000 or so clones, with 87% seen just once and approximately 0.88% held by the top ten. Sequencing used peripheral blood. Every receptor here comes from a woman aged 18-35 years who had recovered from COVID-19.

The chain combines TRBV5-5 with TRBJ1-2; no firm D call. V was trimmed by 6 bases and J by 7 bases, leaving 16 bases between them. Per germline, CDR1 SGHKS and CDR2 YYEKEE (reference sequence). The CDR3 is 13 amino acids. The CDR3 DNA reads TGTGCCAGCACCCTTGTAATTAACGGTGGCTACACCTTC. Its protein product is CASTLVINGGYTF.

J is TRBJ1-6 and V is TRBV9; tentatively, D is TRBD1 (6 bases). From germline, CDR1 is SGDLS and CDR2 YYNGEE. Deletions cut 0 bases from V and 0 bases from J, with 10 bases between. The CDR3 is 17 amino acids. CDR3 coding DNA: TGTGCCAGCAGCGTAGGCAGGGGACCCTCCTATAATTCACCCCTCCACTTT. Amino acids: CASSVGRGPSYNSPLHF. The entire variable domain, with the rest obtained from reference TRBV9 and TRBJ1-6, is as follows: DSGVTQTPKHLITATGQRVTLRCSPRSGDLSVYWYQQSLDQGLQFLIQYYNGEERAKGNILERFSAQQFPDLHSELNLSSLELGDSALYFCASSVGRGPSYNSPLHFGNGTRLTVT.

The chain carries TRBV7-8 and TRBJ2-6, with TRBD1 identical over 8 bases. The germline V gene has CDR1 SGHVS and CDR2 FQNEAQ. V was pared by 5 bases and J by 0 bases, with 9 bases of the junction left unmatched. There are 18 residues in the CDR3. DNA of the CDR3: TGTGCCAGCAGCCATCCCGGGACAGGACTCTCTGGGGCCAACGTCCTGACTTTC. Translating it yields CASSHPGTGLSGANVLTF.

V usage is TRBV6-2 or TRBV6-3 and J usage is TRBJ1-5; possibly TRBD1 for D (5 bases). The V gene lost 7 bases and the J gene lost 0 bases, with 13 bases spanning the gap. Germline CDR1 reads MNHEY; CDR2 reads SVGEGT. The CDR3 is made up of 15 amino acids. In nucleotides, the CDR3 is TGTGCCAGCACCCCCCAGGGATTTAGCAATCAGCCCCAGCATTTT. It yields the protein CASTPQGFSNQPQHF.

The V and J genes are TRBV11-2 and TRBJ1-5; D might be TRBD1 (6 bases). This CDR3 is 13 amino acids long. The germline CDR1 and CDR2 sequences are SGHAT and FQNNGV. V shed 5 bases and J shed 6 bases, with 11 bases lying between them. The CDR3 bases are TGTGCCAGCAGCGTTGACAGGTTTCAGCCCCAGCATTTT. Translating gives CASSVDRFQPQHF.

This chain uses TRBV2 with TRBJ1-2; TRBD1 aligns across 12 bases. V shed 4 bases and J 8 bases; nucleotides not matched to a gene: 11. Germline V gene sequence: CDR1 SNHLY, CDR2 FYNNEI. The CDR3 runs 16 residues. CDR3 sequence reads: CASSGGTGGEGLGYTF. The CDR3 nucleotides read TGTGCCAGCAGTGGCGGGACAGGGGGCGAGGGTTTGGGCTACACCTTC.

This clone was counted only a few times. This chain links TRBV24-1 with TRBJ2-3; TRBD2 matches 11 bases. CDR1 and CDR2 (germline): KGHDR, SFDVKD. The ends lost 4 bases at V and 5 bases at J; junction bases unmatched: 4. The CDR3 totals 15 residues. The CDR3 protein is CATSEGTSGIDTQYF. In nucleotides, the CDR3 is TGTGCCACCAGTGAAGGGACTAGCGGAATAGATACGCAGTATTTT.

The V gene is TRBV28, the J gene TRBJ2-5; 8 bases map to TRBD2. There are 14 residues in the CDR3. CDR1 is MDHEN and CDR2 is SYDVKM in the germline V gene. Unmatched junction bases numbered 7, after V lost 6 bases and J lost 4 bases. DNA of the CDR3: TGTGCCAGCAGCTCCAGCGGGAGTGGAGAGACCCAGTACTTC. Translation: CASSSSGSGETQYF.

The chain employs TRBV27 and TRBJ2-1; 7 bases are a match to TRBD1. V gave up 5 bases and J gave up 8 bases; unmatched junction bases: 18. The CDR3 sequence is 17 residues long. Germline V gene sequence: CDR1 MNHEY, CDR2 SMNVEV (reference sequence). CDR3 DNA sequence: TGTGCCAGCAGTCTCCTGCCGGGACACCTTCAGGGGGATGAGCAGTTCTTC. Translating gives CASSLLPGHLQGDEQFF.

This sequence joins TRBV10-3 and TRBJ2-5; D is possibly TRBD1 (5 bases). Germline values: CDR1 ENHRY, CDR2 SYGVKD. V was trimmed by 8 bases and J by 5 bases, leaving 15 bases between them. CDR3 length: 13 residues. CDR3 sequence: CAIGIRAGETQYF. CDR3 nucleotide sequence: TGTGCCATCGGTATCCGGGCAGGGGAGACCCAGTACTTC.

The V and J genes are TRBV2 and TRBJ1-4; no clear D gene. Germline CDR1 is SNHLY and CDR2 is FYNNEI. The CDR3 spans 14 residues. Trimming removed 6 bases at V and 2 bases at J, with 10 bases between. The CDR3 coding sequence is TGTGCCAGCAGGAGGAGTTCTACTAATGAAAAACTGTTTTTT. Its translation: CASRRSSTNEKLFF.

The rearrangement uses TRBV6-5 and TRBJ2-3; TRBD2 matches at 12 bases. The CDR3 loop spans 16 amino acids. Germline V gene data show CDR1 as MNHEY and CDR2 as SVGAGI. V lost 2 bases and J lost 2; bases outside the gene matches: 2. As DNA, the CDR3 is TGTGCCAGCAGTTACGGACTAGCGGGGTTCACAGATACGCAGTATTTT. Its translation: CASSYGLAGFTDTQYF.

The gene calls are TRBV6-4 and TRBJ1-1; no clear D. In germline, CDR1 is MRHNA, CDR2 SNTAGT. Trimming left V 4 bases short and J 8 bases short, with 14 bases between. The CDR3 has 13 residues. As DNA, the CDR3 is TGTGCCAGCAGTGCCTCGGAGGGTGGGGAAGCTTTCTTT. Amino acid sequence: CASSASEGGEAFF.

This clone has only a few counts. The J gene is TRBJ2-5, the V gene TRBV5-8; weak D call: TRBD1 (5 bases). The CDR3 is made up of 14 amino acids. Germline CDR1 is SGHTS and CDR2 is YDEGEE. Deletions cut 1 base from V and 2 bases from J, with 9 bases between. The CDR3 sequence is CASSLSKGQETQYF. The CDR3 nucleotides are TGTGCCAGCAGCTTGTCAAAGGGGCAAGAGACCCAGTACTTC.

V and J are TRBV18 and TRBJ1-1; no reliable D call. Deletions cut 3 bases from V and 5 bases from J, with 10 bases between. CDR3 length: 13 amino acids. The germline V gene encodes CDR1 KGHSH and CDR2 LQKENI. The CDR3 region has the DNA TGTGCCAGCTCACCCCCGGGAAATACTGAAGCTTTCTTT. Protein sequence: CASSPPGNTEAFF.

The chain has TRBV5-1 and TRBJ2-1; 8 bases are a match to TRBD1. Germline CDR1 is SGHRS and CDR2 is YFSETQ. The trim removed 2 bases at V and 6 bases at J, leaving 10 bases unmatched. The CDR3 has 16 residues. The CDR3 loop is CASSLTAGQVGNEQFF. CDR3 DNA: TGCGCCAGCAGCTTAACCGCGGGACAGGTGGGCAATGAGCAGTTCTTC.

The rearrangement joins TRBV25-1 to TRBJ2-5, with D possibly matching TRBD1 (6 bases). The length of the CDR3 is 15 residues. Trimming removed 2 bases from V and 0 bases from J, with 10 bases in between. Germline V gene data show CDR1 as MGHDK and CDR2 as SYGVNS. CDR3 protein: CASSEGTHYQETQYF. The DNA of the CDR3 is TGTGCCAGCAGTGAAGGGACACATTACCAAGAGACCCAGTACTTC. The full variable domain, rest sourced from reference TRBV25-1 and TRBJ2-5, is EADIYQTPRYLVIGTGKKITLECSQTMGHDKMYWYQQDPGMELHLIHYSYGVNSTEKGDLSSESTVSRIRTEHFPLTLESARPSHTSQYLCASSEGTHYQETQYFGPGTRLLVL.

The chain carries TRBV4-1 and TRBJ2-7, with 9 bases matching TRBD1. From germline, CDR1 is MGHRA and CDR2 YSYEKL. The CDR3 is 16 amino acids. Trimming took 3 bases from V and 2 from J; bases not matched to a gene: 8. The CDR3 DNA follows: TGCGCCAGCAGCCAGTGGTACAGGGGGCTGGCCTACGAGCAGTACTTC. Translated: CASSQWYRGLAYEQYF.

The chain uses TRBV5-8 and TRBJ2-1; D might be TRBD1 (7 bases). The length of the CDR3 is 12 residues. Germline CDR1 and CDR2: SGHTS and YDEGEE. The ends were cut back, 9 bases at V and 9 bases at J, with 16 bases in the middle. CDR3 coding DNA: TGTGCCAACATGGAGGGGGCGGGTGAGCAGTTCTTC. It encodes CANMEGAGEQFF.

This chain joins TRBV9 and TRBJ2-1; the match to TRBD2 covers 11 bases. Germline V gene data show CDR1 as SGDLS and CDR2 as YYNGEE. The CDR3 covers 15 residues. The V and J ends lost 4 bases and 4 bases, in that order; junction bases with no gene match: 4. The CDR3 bases are TGTGCCAGCAGCCTTAGCGGGGGGGAATACAATGAGCAGTTCTTC. Translated: CASSLSGGEYNEQFF.

At least ten counts were recorded for this clone. The genes are TRBV28 and TRBJ1-2; unclear D gene. The CDR3 is 11 residues long. Trimming pared 8 bases from V and 6 bases from J, leaving 10 bases between. Germline assignment: CDR1 MDHEN and CDR2 SYDVKM. The CDR3 protein is CASGRMDGYTF. DNA for the CDR3: TGTGCCAGCGGGCGCATGGATGGCTACACCTTC.

This chain connects TRBV19 to TRBJ1-3; 7 nucleotides agree with TRBD1. The CDR3 covers 16 residues. Looked up from germline, CDR1 is LNHDA and CDR2 is SQIVND (reference sequence). Trimming cost V 5 bases and J 2 bases; bases outside gene matches: 9. CDR3 sequence: CASSPGQTQTGNTIYF. The CDR3 coding sequence is TGTGCCAGTAGTCCGGGACAGACTCAGACTGGAAACACCATATATTTT.

V usage is TRBV27 and J usage is TRBJ1-5; 8 bases map to TRBD1. J lost 6 bases, V lost 5 bases, and 9 bases had no gene match. This CDR3 spans 15 amino acids. Per the germline V gene, CDR1 is MNHEY and CDR2 is SMNVEV (reference sequence). Here the CDR3 reads CASSPTPGGSQPQHF. DNA of the CDR3: TGTGCCAGCAGTCCAACCCCAGGGGGCTCTCAGCCCCAGCATTTT.

This clone came up once. The V and J genes are TRBV19 and TRBJ1-2; the match to TRBD1 covers 7 bases. CDR1 is LNHDA, CDR2 SQIVND, per germline (reference sequence). V was pared by 2 bases and J by 4 bases, with 7 bases of the junction left unmatched. The length of the CDR3 is 15 residues. The CDR3 region is CASSIPGQLFYGYTF. The CDR3, as DNA: TGTGCCAGTAGTATACCGGGACAGCTCTTCTATGGCTACACCTTC. The whole variable domain, filled in from reference TRBV19 and TRBJ1-2, reads DGGITQSPKYLFRKEGQNVTLSCEQNLNHDAMYWYRQDPGQGLRLIYYSQIVNDFQKGDIAEGYSVSREKKESFPLTVTSAQKNPTAFYLCASSIPGQLFYGYTFGSGTRLTVV.

J is TRBJ2-7 and V is TRBV18, with D perhaps TRBD1 (6 bases). The germline V and J ends were trimmed by 3 bases and 3 bases, with 12 bases remaining between them. This CDR3 is 14 amino acids long. The germline CDR1 and CDR2 sequences are KGHSH and LQKENI. CDR3 bases: TGTGCCAGCTCACCGGCAGGGGCCGTCTACGAGCAGTACTTC. This codes for CASSPAGAVYEQYF.

The chain combines TRBV24-1 with TRBJ2-6; D is uncertain. V lost 5 bases, J lost 0 bases, and 10 bases lay in between. This CDR3 comprises 16 residues. CDR1 KGHDR and CDR2 SFDVKD come from the germline V gene. In DNA form, the CDR3 reads TGTGCCACCAGTGCTACGTCCAACTCTGGGGCCAACGTCCTGACTTTC. As protein: CATSATSNSGANVLTF.

This chain uses TRBV6-6 with TRBJ2-2; 13 nucleotides line up with TRBD2. Germline trimming cut 10 bases from V and 3 bases from J; bases unmatched to any gene: 2. The CDR3 sequence is 14 residues long. The germline V gene encodes CDR1 MNHNY and CDR2 SVGAGI (reference sequence). The DNA of the CDR3 is TGTGCCACCGGGACTAGCGGGGACACCGGGGAGCTGTTTTTT. Encoded protein: CATGTSGDTGELFF.

This chain links TRBV2 with TRBJ1-4, with 10 bases identical to TRBD1. This CDR3 region has 14 residues. The V and J ends lost 6 bases and 5 bases, in that order; junction bases with no gene match: 3. The germline V gene has CDR1 SNHLY and CDR2 FYNNEI. The CDR3 DNA follows: TGTGCCAGCAGGGACAGGGGGGCAAATGAAAAACTGTTTTTT. It translates to CASRDRGANEKLFF.

The V call is TRBV18, the J call TRBJ2-5, with TRBD1 identical over 11 bases. V lost 6 bases, J lost 2 bases, and 5 bases stayed unmatched. This CDR3 has 15 amino acids. Germline lookup yields CDR1 KGHSH and CDR2 LQKENI. The CDR3 sequence is CASSPGTGGQETQYF. DNA of the CDR3: TGTGCCAGCTCCCCTGGGACAGGGGGTCAAGAGACCCAGTACTTC.

The chain employs TRBV10-1 and TRBJ1-5, with 10 bases lining up with TRBD1. Unmatched junction bases numbered 2, after V lost 0 bases and J lost 6 bases. The CDR3 length is 15 residues. Germline assignment: CDR1 WNHNN and CDR2 SYGVQD (reference sequence). CDR3 residues: CASSESGQGSQPQHF. In DNA form, the CDR3 reads TGCGCCAGCAGTGAGTCGGGACAGGGGAGTCAGCCCCAGCATTTT.

The V call is TRBV5-1, the J call TRBJ2-7; 9 nucleotides match TRBD1. The CDR3 is made up of 14 amino acids. The ends lost 4 bases at V and 1 base at J; junction bases unmatched: 3. The germline gives CDR1 SGHRS, CDR2 YFSETQ. The CDR3, as DNA: TGCGCCAGCAGCGCCGGGACAGGGTCCTACGAGCAGTACTTC. It is translated as CASSAGTGSYEQYF.